These T cell receptor beta chains were read from a single sample in a study of T cell clonotyping in hematopoietic cell transplantation. The method was immunoSEQ multiplex PCR; TCRdb's version includes in-frame clones alone and lacks a portion of them. The sample lists more than 12,000 clones, around 94% seen once, with 4.5% in the top ten. The material sequenced was PBMCs, taken 30 days after allogeneic stem cell transplant. Receptors were obtained from a male patient aged 55 to 70 who had an allogeneic stem cell transplant from an unrelated donor, so the T cells may come from the graft donor. Some clones in this sample may be carry-over from other donors' samples. The CDR3 runs from the conserved cysteine through the conserved F or W. The D gene is left open where the match is weak. Part of the rows lack a size; the others show once, few, many or a class for expanded clones.

TRBV7-7	NA	TRBJ2-3	NA	TGTGCTAGCAGCTTAGAAGAAGGTGGCACAGATACGCAGTATTTT	CASSLEEGGTDTQYF
TRBV14	TRBD2	TRBJ2-1	NA	TGTGCCAGCAGGGTCGGAGCGGGAGGAGGAGAGCAGTTCTTC	CASRVGAGGGEQFF
TRBV6-6	TRBD1	TRBJ2-7	NA	TGTGCCAGCAGTTACTCGGACAGGGGGCTGGGAGAGCAGTACTTC	CASSYSDRGLGEQYF
TRBV11-1	NA	TRBJ2-7	NA	TGTGCCAGCAGCTTAGTTCGGGAATCCTACGAGCAGTACTTC	CASSLVRESYEQYF
TRBV2	NA	TRBJ2-2	once	TGTGCCAGCAGTGTCAGGGCGAACACCGGGGAGCTGTTTTTT	CASSVRANTGELFF
TRBV29-1	TRBD1	TRBJ1-5	NA	TGCAGCGTTGGAACAGGGGGGCACAATCAGCCCCAGCATTTT	CSVGTGGHNQPQHF
TRBV25-1	NA	TRBJ1-2	NA	TGTGCCAGCAGCGGGGCCAAGGATTTTTCCTGGTATGGCTACACCTTC	CASSGAKDFSWYGYTF
TRBV7-9	NA	TRBJ1-5	NA	TGTGCCAGCAGCTTAGATCAGAGATGGCCCCAGCATTTT	CASSLDQRWPQHF
TRBV27	NA	TRBJ2-7	NA	TGTGCCAGCAGTTTACGGACAGAAGGCTACGAGCAGTACTTC	CASSLRTEGYEQYF
TRBV6-5	NA	TRBJ2-5	NA	TGTGCCAGCGGCATACGGGGGGAGACCCAGTACTTC	CASGIRGETQYF
TRBV7-2	TRBD2	TRBJ2-7	NA	TGTGCCAGCAGCTTAGAGGTTAGCGGGGGAGTCTACGAGCAGTACTTC	CASSLEVSGGVYEQYF
TRBV25-1	TRBD1	TRBJ1-5	NA	TGTGCCAGCAGTGAAGGGACAGGCGAAGGGCCCCAGCATTTT	CASSEGTGEGPQHF
TRBV30	TRBD1	TRBJ2-3	NA	TGTGCCTGGAGGAGAGGGGGCGGCACAGATACGCAGTATTTT	CAWRRGGGTDTQYF
TRBV19	NA	TRBJ2-5	NA	TGTGCCAGTAGTATAGAGGGATCCGAGACCCAGTACTTC	CASSIEGSETQYF
TRBV19	NA	TRBJ1-5	NA	TGTGCCAGTAGTATGTCAGTTAGCAATCAGCCCCAGCATTTT	CASSMSVSNQPQHF
TRBV4-1	NA	TRBJ1-5	NA	TGCGCCAGCAGCCAAGTATGGGGTGGTGCCAATCAGCCCCAGCATTTT	CASSQVWGGANQPQHF
TRBV18	NA	TRBJ2-2	NA	TGTGCCAGCTCACCCAACCGGGACTCCAGCGGGGAGCTGTTTTTT	CASSPNRDSSGELFF
TRBV19	NA	TRBJ1-5	NA	TGTGCCAGTACCCCAACAGGGACCGACTTTAATCAGCCCCAGCATTTT	CASTPTGTDFNQPQHF
TRBV29-1	NA	TRBJ2-5	NA	TGCAGCGTCCAAATGGGCCCCCAGGTAGGGACCCAGTACTTC	CSVQMGPQVGTQYF
TRBV7-9	NA	TRBJ2-7	NA	TGTGCCAGCAGCAAGATCGGACACCAACTCTCCTACGAGCAGTACTTC	CASSKIGHQLSYEQYF
TRBV20-1	NA	TRBJ2-7	NA	TGCAGTGCTATGGGTCGGGGTTTC	CSAMGRGF
TRBV7-3	NA	TRBJ1-6	once	TGTGCCAGCAGCTCCCGCGAGGGTTCATCCCTCCACTTT	CASSSREGSSLHF
TRBV10-3	TRBD1	TRBJ1-4	NA	TGTGCCATCAGTCGTAAACAGGGGGAGGGGGAAAAACTGTTTTTT	CAISRKQGEGEKLFF
TRBV10-3	NA	TRBJ1-2	NA	TGTGCCATCAGTGTAGAAGAGAACTATGGCTACACCTTC	CAISVEENYGYTF
TRBV5-4	NA	TRBJ2-5	NA	TGTGCCAGCAGCCAAACAACAGGGTCCCAAGAGACCCAGTACTTC	CASSQTTGSQETQYF
TRBV4-3	NA	TRBJ1-2	NA	TGCGCCAGCAGCCAAGATAGCGAGTCCCTCCAGGGCCCCGGGGACTATGGCTACACCTTC	CASSQDSESLQGPGDYGYTF
TRBV9	NA	TRBJ2-1	NA	TGTGCCAGCAGCCCGGGACAATACAATGAGCAGTTCTTC	CASSPGQYNEQFF
TRBV6-4	NA	TRBJ2-3	NA	TGTGCCAGCTTCCGTCTCCCCGTCGCCGGCCCAGATACGCAGTATTTT	CASFRLPVAGPDTQYF
TRBV5-1	TRBD1	TRBJ1-1	NA	TGCGCCAGCAGCATCGGGACAGTAAACACTGAAGCTTTCTTT	CASSIGTVNTEAFF
TRBV19	NA	TRBJ1-2	once	TGTGCCAGTAGTATAGATCTCCAGACACGTTTCTCCTTC	CASSIDLQTRFSF
TRBV7-8	TRBD2	TRBJ2-7	NA	TGTGCCAGCAGCCCCCGGACTAGCGGGGCAGATGAGCAGTACTTC	CASSPRTSGADEQYF
TRBV20-1	NA	TRBJ1-1	few	TGCAGTGAAGGGCTAGAAGCTTTCTTT	CSEGLEAFF
TRBV5-1	NA	TRBJ1-2	NA	TGCGCCAGCAGCTTGGAAGGCAGGGCATGGGGCTACACCTTC	CASSLEGRAWGYTF
TRBV10-3	NA	TRBJ1-4	NA	TGTGCCATCAGTGAGGGGGCGCGGGAAAAACTGTTTTTT	CAISEGAREKLFF
TRBV6-1	NA	TRBJ1-1	NA	TGTGCCAGCAGTGAAGCCAAGGACACTGAAGCTTTCTTT	CASSEAKDTEAFF
TRBV11-2	TRBD1	TRBJ2-5	NA	TGTGCCAGCAGCCAGAACAGGGGGCGGGAGACCCAGTACTTC	CASSQNRGRETQYF
TRBV27	TRBD1	TRBJ1-2	once	TGTGCCAGCAGTTTCCAGGGGGCCCAGAGTGGCTACACCTTC	CASSFQGAQSGYTF
TRBV6-6	TRBD1	TRBJ1-1	NA	TGTGCCAGCAGTGACGGGACAGGGATCATTGAAGCTTTCTTT	CASSDGTGIIEAFF
TRBV2	NA	TRBJ2-5	NA	TGTGCCAGCAGTCAAGGAGAGACCCAGTACTTC	CASSQGETQYF
TRBV7-6	NA	TRBJ2-7	NA	TGTGCCAGCAGCTTATACGGGGAGCAGTACTTC	CASSLYGEQYF
TRBV18	NA	TRBJ1-1	NA	TGTGCCAGCTCCCCTAGACAGGTTAACACTGAAGCTTTCTTT	CASSPRQVNTEAFF